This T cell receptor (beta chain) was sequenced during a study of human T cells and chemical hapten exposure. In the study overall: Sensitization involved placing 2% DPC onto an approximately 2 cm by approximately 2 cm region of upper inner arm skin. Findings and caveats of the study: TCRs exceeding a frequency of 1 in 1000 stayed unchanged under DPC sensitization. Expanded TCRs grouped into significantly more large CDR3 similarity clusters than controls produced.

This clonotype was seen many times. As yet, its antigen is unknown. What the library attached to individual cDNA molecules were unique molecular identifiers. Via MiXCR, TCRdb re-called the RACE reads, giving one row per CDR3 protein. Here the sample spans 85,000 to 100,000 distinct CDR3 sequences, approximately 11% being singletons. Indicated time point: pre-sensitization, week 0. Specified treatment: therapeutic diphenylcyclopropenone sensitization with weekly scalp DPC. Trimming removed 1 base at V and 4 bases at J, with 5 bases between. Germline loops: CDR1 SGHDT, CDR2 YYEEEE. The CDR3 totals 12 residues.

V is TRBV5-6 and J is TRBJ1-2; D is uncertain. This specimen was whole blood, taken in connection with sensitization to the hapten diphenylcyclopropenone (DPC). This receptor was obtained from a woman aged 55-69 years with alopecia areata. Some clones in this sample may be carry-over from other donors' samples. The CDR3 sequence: CASSLWTYGYTF. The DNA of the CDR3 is TGTGCCAGCAGCTTGTGGACCTATGGCTACACCTTC.